This T cell receptor beta chain derives from a study of T cell responses to AZD1222 COVID-19 vaccine. Whole-study results and caveats: At study baseline, merely more than 5 AZD1222 recipients were seropositive. The study found Spike-specific TCR breadth and depth rose after two AZD1222 doses. Donors were chiefly white British, with a greater number of females, and clonal diversity was perhaps underestimated.

Only in-frame clones appear in the TCRdb table, and some are missing; sequencing was by immunoSEQ multiplex PCR. The sample has about 160,000 clones; 88% are singletons. To note about this clone: The antigen is not known.

The origin of this receptor is an adult in good health. Sample: peripheral blood, taken on day 0 of AZD1222 vaccination.

CDR3 loop: CASSIVGGQGSDEQFF. CDR3 nucleotide sequence: TGTGCCAGTAGTATAGTAGGGGGACAGGGGAGCGATGAGCAGTTCTTC. The rearrangement joins TRBV19 to TRBJ2-1, with 10 nucleotides matching TRBD1. Trimming took 1 base from V and 8 from J; bases not matched to a gene: 8. In germline, CDR1 is LNHDA, CDR2 SQIVND (reference sequence). This CDR3 is 16 amino acids long.